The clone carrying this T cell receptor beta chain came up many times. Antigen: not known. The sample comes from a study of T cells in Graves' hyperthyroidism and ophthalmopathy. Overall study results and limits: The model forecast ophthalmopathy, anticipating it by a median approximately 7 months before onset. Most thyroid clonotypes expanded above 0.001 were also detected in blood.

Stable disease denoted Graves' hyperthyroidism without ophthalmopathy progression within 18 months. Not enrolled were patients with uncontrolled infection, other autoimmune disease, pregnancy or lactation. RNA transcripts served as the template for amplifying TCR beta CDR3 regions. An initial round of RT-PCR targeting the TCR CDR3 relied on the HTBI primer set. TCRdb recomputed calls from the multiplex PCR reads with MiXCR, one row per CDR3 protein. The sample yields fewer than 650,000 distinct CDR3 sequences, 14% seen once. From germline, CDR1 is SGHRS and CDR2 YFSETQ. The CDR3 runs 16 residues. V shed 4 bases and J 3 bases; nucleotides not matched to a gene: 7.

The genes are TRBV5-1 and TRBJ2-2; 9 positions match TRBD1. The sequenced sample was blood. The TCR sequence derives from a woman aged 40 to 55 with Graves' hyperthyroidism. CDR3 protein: CASSIPGQGDTGELFF. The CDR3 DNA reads TGCGCCAGCAGCATACCGGGACAGGGCGACACCGGGGAGCTGTTTTTT.